Presented here are 6 T cell receptor beta chains from one specimen sequenced in a study of OX40 agonist ivuxolimab in advanced cancers. Sequencing was performed with immunoSEQ multiplex PCR; in TCRdb, only in-frame clones are kept and a portion is missing. Among approximately 82,000 clones, just over 85% were seen once, and the ten largest hold 6.5%. Sequencing used CD4+ or CD8+ T cells sorted from blood, obtained in a trial of the OX40 agonist ivuxolimab. All receptors come from an adult with an advanced solid tumor such as melanoma, head and neck, liver or kidney cancer.

The J gene is TRBJ2-1, the V gene TRBV27, with D tentatively TRBD1 (5 bases). Trimming removed 1 base from V and 9 bases from J, with 10 bases in between. In germline, CDR1 is MNHEY, CDR2 SMNVEV (reference sequence). This CDR3 region has 13 residues. This CDR3 reads CASSLWQGGEQFF. CDR3 sequence (DNA): TGTGCCAGCAGTTTATGGCAGGGTGGTGAGCAGTTCTTC.

The chain carries TRBV4-2 and TRBJ2-3; D may be TRBD1 or TRBD2 (5 bases each). This CDR3 has 17 residues. The germline V and J ends were trimmed by 2 bases and 2 bases, with 17 bases remaining between them. Germline V gene sequence: CDR1 LGHNA, CDR2 YNFKEQ. CDR3 nucleotides: TGTGCCAGCAGCCAACACCCTGGGGGTAGCAACACAGATACGCAGTATTTT. Translation gives CASSQHPGGSNTDTQYF.

The chain uses TRBV7-2 and TRBJ2-7; TRBD2 is a possible D gene (6 bases). The CDR3 has 13 amino acids. Germline loops: CDR1 SGHTA, CDR2 FQGNSA. Trimming stripped 3 bases from V and 5 bases from J, with 11 bases between. CDR3 sequence reads: CASSFTSLDEQYF. The CDR3 nucleotides are TGTGCCAGCAGCTTTACTAGCCTCGACGAGCAGTACTTC.

At least ten counts were recorded for this clone. The CDR3 spells CASSHRASYEQYF. CDR3 nucleotide sequence: TGTGCCAGCAGCCACAGGGCTTCCTACGAGCAGTACTTC. This chain uses TRBV7-9 with TRBJ2-7, with TRBD1 as a possible D gene (6 bases). The CDR3 contains 13 residues. Trimming removed 5 bases at V and 1 base at J, with 9 bases between. CDR1 is SEHNR, CDR2 FQNEAQ, per germline (reference sequence).

The rearrangement uses TRBV2 and TRBJ2-5; weak D call: TRBD2 (7 bases). Germline loops: CDR1 SNHLY, CDR2 FYNNEI. V was shortened by 6 bases and J by 4 bases, with 9 bases between the two germline ends. The CDR3 length is 12 residues. CDR3 sequence: CASRGGGETQYF. CDR3 bases: TGTGCCAGCAGAGGGGGGGGAGAGACCCAGTACTTC.

The chain employs TRBV11-3 and TRBJ1-1; D might be TRBD1 (6 bases). Trimming cost V 3 bases and J 8 bases, with 16 bases left between them. Per the germline V gene, CDR1 is SGHNT and CDR2 is YENEEA. The CDR3 is 14 amino acids. CDR3 loop: CASSFTQNRVEAFF. CDR3 nucleotide sequence: TGTGCCAGCAGCTTTACCCAAAACAGGGTAGAAGCTTTCTTT. The entire variable domain, with the rest obtained from reference TRBV11-3 and TRBJ1-1, is as follows: EAGVVQSPRYKIIEKKQPVAFWCNPISGHNTLYWYLQNLGQGPELLIRYENEEAVDDSQLPKDRFSAERLKGVDSTLKIQPAELGDSAVYLCASSFTQNRVEAFFGQGTRLTVV.